The rows below give T cell receptor beta chains drawn from one sample of a study of blood T cell repertoires in COVID-19. Profiled with immunoSEQ multiplex PCR; TCRdb holds only in-frame clones, not every one. The data hold roughly 150,000 clones, with 84% observed a single time. The specimen was peripheral blood. The receptor set was obtained from a human donor in a cohort sampled during active COVID-19. CDR3s include the opening cysteine and the closing phenylalanine or tryptophan. A D gene is named only where the DNA matches it firmly. Size is stated for part of the rows, as once, few or many counts, or as a class when the clone is expanded.

j_call: TRBJ2-5; clone_size: .; v_call: TRBV7-2; d_call: .; cdr3_nt: TGTGCCAGCAGCTTAGACAGCTTAGGTACCCAGTACTTC; cdr3_aa: CASSLDSLGTQYF
j_call: TRBJ2-3; clone_size: .; v_call: TRBV9; d_call: TRBD1; cdr3_nt: TGTGCCAGCAGCTCCCAGGGGACAGGGGGCCCAGATACGCAGTATTTT; cdr3_aa: CASSSQGTGGPDTQYF
j_call: TRBJ1-3; clone_size: .; v_call: TRBV15; d_call: .; cdr3_nt: TGTGCCACCAGCAGAGATCTCAGGATATCCTCTGGAAACACCATATATTTT; cdr3_aa: CATSRDLRISSGNTIYF
j_call: TRBJ2-2; clone_size: .; v_call: TRBV5-1; d_call: TRBD2; cdr3_nt: TGCGCCAGCAGTTATCTAGCGGGGGGCGATACCGGGGAGCTGTTTTTT; cdr3_aa: CASSYLAGGDTGELFF
j_call: TRBJ2-1; clone_size: .; v_call: TRBV5-1; d_call: TRBD1; cdr3_nt: TGCGCCAGCAGCTTGGCACAGGGGAGACTCAATGAGCAGTTCTTC; cdr3_aa: CASSLAQGRLNEQFF
j_call: TRBJ2-2; clone_size: .; v_call: TRBV11-3; d_call: TRBD2; cdr3_nt: TGTGCCAGCACCCCCGCTTCCCTAGCGGTGAACACCGGGGAGCTGTTTTTT; cdr3_aa: CASTPASLAVNTGELFF
j_call: TRBJ1-4; clone_size: once; v_call: TRBV6-5; d_call: .; cdr3_nt: TGTGCCAGCAGTTACTCGCCCGCACAGACTAATGAAAAACTGTTTTTT; cdr3_aa: CASSYSPAQTNEKLFF
j_call: TRBJ1-4; clone_size: .; v_call: TRBV19; d_call: .; cdr3_nt: TGTGCCAGTAGTATCTTAGCTAATGAAAAACTGTTTTTT; cdr3_aa: CASSILANEKLFF
j_call: TRBJ1-2; clone_size: .; v_call: TRBV5-6; d_call: .; cdr3_nt: TGTGCCAGCAGCTTGTGGGGCAGCAACTATGGCTACACCTTC; cdr3_aa: CASSLWGSNYGYTF
j_call: TRBJ1-5; clone_size: .; v_call: TRBV28; d_call: TRBD1; cdr3_nt: TGTGCCAGCAGCCCGACCATGACAGGGAGGTTTCAGCCCCAGCATTTT; cdr3_aa: CASSPTMTGRFQPQHF
j_call: TRBJ2-5; clone_size: .; v_call: TRBV5-1; d_call: .; cdr3_nt: TGCGCCAGCAGCCCTTGGCCCTCGGGGGAGACCCAGTACTTC; cdr3_aa: CASSPWPSGETQYF
j_call: TRBJ1-1; clone_size: .; v_call: TRBV29-1; d_call: .; cdr3_nt: TGCAGCGTTGGGTATACAGGGCTGGCTGAAGCTTTCTTT; cdr3_aa: CSVGYTGLAEAFF
j_call: TRBJ1-6; clone_size: .; v_call: TRBV11-3; d_call: .; cdr3_nt: TGTGCCAGCAGCTTAGGGGGAGGGCTGAGTAATTCACCCCTCCACTTT; cdr3_aa: CASSLGGGLSNSPLHF
j_call: TRBJ2-2; clone_size: once; v_call: TRBV7-2; d_call: .; cdr3_nt: TGTGCCAGCAACTACCAGGGGACCGGGGAGCTGTTTTTT; cdr3_aa: CASNYQGTGELFF
j_call: TRBJ2-5; clone_size: .; v_call: TRBV11-2; d_call: TRBD1; cdr3_nt: TGTGCCAGCAGCTTAGCTGGACAGGTCGTGGAGACCCAGTACTTC; cdr3_aa: CASSLAGQVVETQYF
j_call: TRBJ1-6; clone_size: once; v_call: TRBV28; d_call: .; cdr3_nt: TGTGCCACCAAGAGGGGGTATAATTCACCCCTCCACTTT; cdr3_aa: CATKRGYNSPLHF
j_call: TRBJ2-2; clone_size: .; v_call: TRBV7-3; d_call: .; cdr3_nt: TGTGCCAGCAGCTTATTCTCGGGACAGAACACCGGGGAGCTGTTTTTT; cdr3_aa: CASSLFSGQNTGELFF
j_call: TRBJ2-1; clone_size: .; v_call: TRBV5-1; d_call: .; cdr3_nt: TGCGCCAGCAGCTTGGGCCTAAACAATGAGCAGTTCTTC; cdr3_aa: CASSLGLNNEQFF
j_call: TRBJ2-1; clone_size: .; v_call: TRBV6-5; d_call: .; cdr3_nt: TGTGCCAGCAGTTACGTAACTAGCAGCGAGCAGTTCTTC; cdr3_aa: CASSYVTSSEQFF
j_call: TRBJ2-5; clone_size: .; v_call: TRBV11-2; d_call: TRBD2; cdr3_nt: TGTGCCAGCAGCCGGACGACTAGCGGGAGGCAAGAGACCCAGTACTTC; cdr3_aa: CASSRTTSGRQETQYF
j_call: TRBJ2-5; clone_size: .; v_call: TRBV10-3; d_call: TRBD1; cdr3_nt: TGTGCCATCAGAACGACAGGGGATGAGACCCAGTACTTC; cdr3_aa: CAIRTTGDETQYF